Shown below are 8 T cell receptor beta chains from a single sample sequenced in a study of blood T cells in healthy people across ages. A sample-barcoded 5' primer and a J-beta primer mix were used in a second PCR of about 7 to 12 cycles. TCRdb re-derived calls from the 5' RACE reads in MiXCR, one entry per CDR3 protein. The sample records 800,000 to 950,000 distinct CDR3 sequences, 36% being singletons. Sequencing was done on a sample of blood. The receptors were sampled from a man aged 18 to 29 in good health.

The chain uses TRBV14 and TRBJ2-3; D possibly corresponds to TRBD2 (6 bases). The CDR3 spans 16 residues. With 1 base removed from V and 2 bases from J, the gap between germline ends came to 13 bases. Germline CDR1 and CDR2: SGHDN and FVKESK. The CDR3 region is CASSQVGAGYTDTQYF. The DNA for the CDR3 is TGTGCCAGCAGCCAAGTAGGGGCGGGGTACACAGATACGCAGTATTTT. Supplemented by reference TRBV14 and TRBJ2-3, the full variable domain reads EAGVTQFPSHSVIEKGQTVTLRCDPISGHDNLYWYRRVMGKEIKFLLHFVKESKQDESGMPNNRFLAERTGGTYSTLKVQPAELEDSGVYFCASSQVGAGYTDTQYFGPGTRLTVL.

This clonotype was observed many times. The chain is built from TRBV4-1 and TRBJ1-5; D may be TRBD1 (5 bases). CDR3 length: 15 amino acids. Germline assignment: CDR1 MGHRA and CDR2 YSYEKL. V was pared by 3 bases and J by 1 base, with 10 bases between. CDR3 bases: TGCGCCAGCAGCCAGAACGACAGAAGCAATCAGCCCCAGCATTTT. Its translation: CASSQNDRSNQPQHF.

This clonotype was detected many times. The CDR3 DNA reads as TGCGCCAGCAGCCAAGGACAGGGTTGGAATGAGCAGTTCTTC. It specifies CASSQGQGWNEQFF. This sequence joins TRBV5-1 and TRBJ2-1; 8 nucleotides agree with TRBD1. Germline V gives CDR1 SGHRS, CDR2 YFSETQ. This CDR3 region has 14 residues. V dropped 4 bases and J dropped 7; count of bases not matched to a gene: 7.

The sample holds a few counts of this clonotype. The V and J genes are TRBV29-1 and TRBJ1-4; 10 nucleotides agree with TRBD1. Germline CDR1 is SQVTM and CDR2 is ANQGSEA. CDR3 length: 16 amino acids. Trimming took 6 bases from V and 2 from J; bases not matched to a gene: 9. CDR3 in DNA: TGCAGCGTCGCCGGGACAGGGGATCCCACTAATGAAAAACTGTTTTTT. This codes for CSVAGTGDPTNEKLFF.

This clonotype was seen a handful of times. The junction does not match germline at one end; this may be a read error. The CDR3 bases are TGTGTCAGCAGTTACCGGGGTGGCACAGATACGCAGTATTTT. It specifies CVSSYRGGTDTQYF. This sequence joins TRBV6-5 and TRBJ2-3, with D perhaps matching TRBD2 (5 bases). The germline V gene has CDR1 MNHEY and CDR2 SVGAGI. The length of the CDR3 is 14 residues.

This clonotype was observed a handful of times. V usage is TRBV20-1 and J usage is TRBJ2-1; 11 bases are shared with TRBD2. Germline CDR1 is DFQATT and CDR2 is SNEGSKA (reference sequence). Losses at the gene ends were 0 bases for V and 9 bases for J; bases not matched to a gene: 1. The CDR3 spans 13 residues. The CDR3 loop is CSARDLAGGEQFF. The CDR3 bases are TGCAGTGCTAGAGATCTAGCGGGGGGTGAGCAGTTCTTC.

This chain links TRBV20-1 with TRBJ2-5; tentatively, D is TRBD1 (6 bases). This CDR3 has 13 residues. CDR1 and CDR2 from the germline V gene are DFQATT and SNEGSKA (reference sequence). Trimming cost V 1 base and J 13 bases, with 19 bases left between them. The CDR3 reads CSARGTVGSRWYF. DNA for the CDR3: TGCAGTGCTAGAGGGACAGTTGGGTCTCGCTGGTACTTC.

About this clonotype itself: A much larger clone lies one base from this, so it may be a read error. The CDR3 sequence: CAISGPGTGSRSYNEQYF. DNA of the CDR3: TGTGCCATCAGTGGTCCCGGGACAGGGTCCCGCTCCTACAATGAGCAGTACTTC. V gene TRBV10-3 combines with J gene TRBJ2-1; 9 nucleotides line up with TRBD1. With the DNA end fitting TRBJ2-7 better, the J assignment may be wrong. Germline lookup yields CDR1 ENHRY and CDR2 SYGVKD. The CDR3 covers 18 residues.